This passage covers 20 T cell receptor beta chains from one sample sequenced in a study of T cell repertoires in cytomegalovirus infection. Their target antigens are unknown. MiXCR, applied by TCRdb to the reads, yields one record per CDR3 protein. This table holds approximately 1,000,000 distinct CDR3 sequences, less than 35% found once. The starting material was cultured CD8+ T cells from PBMCs, obtained from culture after CMV antigen stimulation. The origin of the receptors is a human donor in good health (CMV status not recorded). Some clones in this sample may be carry-over from other donors' samples.

The chain couples TRBV7-2 to TRBJ2-2; D is possibly TRBD1 or TRBD2 (6 bases each). The length of the CDR3 is 20 residues. Germline V gene sequence: CDR1 SGHTA, CDR2 FQGNSA. V lost 3 bases and J lost 1, with 24 bases in between. The chain's CDR3 is CASSFPASSGGPGNTGELFF. The CDR3 DNA follows: TGTGCCAGCAGCTTCCCAGCATCTTCCGGGGGCCCGGGGAACACCGGGGAGCTGTTTTTT.

This rearrangement joins TRBV5-1 to TRBJ2-7; 12 bases fit TRBD1. Germline V gives CDR1 SGHRS, CDR2 YFSETQ. This CDR3 comprises 14 residues. The ends lost 5 bases at V and 5 bases at J; junction bases unmatched: 5. CDR3 in DNA: TGCGCCAGCAGTCTCGGGACAGGGGGCGACGAGCAGTACGTC. It yields the protein CASSLGTGGDEQYV.

The rearrangement joins TRBV12-3 or TRBV12-4 to TRBJ1-2; D perhaps matches TRBD1 (6 bases). V shed 4 bases and J shed 4 bases, with 16 bases lying between them. This CDR3 is built from 15 residues. CDR3 region: CASSWTVTDSYGYTF. The CDR3 bases are TGTGCCAGCAGTTGGACAGTTACAGATAGCTATGGCTACACCTTC.

CDR3 nucleotide sequence: TGCAGCGCCTGGGGGGGCTTTGTAGATGAGCAGTTCTTC. This codes for CSAWGGFVDEQFF. The genes are TRBV29-1 and TRBJ2-1; perhaps TRBD2 as D (7 bases). The ends were cut back, 7 bases at V and 8 bases at J, with 18 bases in the middle. Germline V gene data show CDR1 as SQVTM and CDR2 as ANQGSEA. The CDR3 sequence is 13 residues long.

This clonotype occurred a few times. The rearrangement links TRBV5-1 to TRBJ2-5, with D hard to call. Germline CDR1 is SGHRS and CDR2 is YFSETQ. This CDR3 spans 14 amino acids. V dropped 0 bases and J dropped 1 base, with 7 bases sitting between them. CDR3 DNA: TGCGCCAGCAGCTTGGGACGGATCCAAGAGACCCAGTACTTC. Protein: CASSLGRIQETQYF.

This clonotype has ten or more counts. The CDR3 here is CASSEEGQGAEAQYF. CDR3 coding DNA: TGTGCCAGCAGTGAAGAGGGACAGGGGGCGGAGGCCCAGTACTTC. The V and J genes are TRBV6-1 and TRBJ2-5; TRBD1 matches at 12 bases. The CDR3 runs to 15 residues. Germline V gene data show CDR1 as MNHNS and CDR2 as SASEGT. The J segment lost 9 bases and the V segment lost 1 base, leaving 6 bases of the junction unmatched.

J is TRBJ2-7 and V is TRBV19; a possible D gene is TRBD2 (5 bases). CDR1 and CDR2 (germline): LNHDA, SQIVND (reference sequence). This CDR3 has 13 amino acids. The V end lost 5 bases, the J end lost 4 bases, and 12 bases lay between the germline ends. The CDR3 loop is CASSAGVFYEQYF. The CDR3 bases are TGTGCCAGTAGTGCCGGGGTCTTTTACGAGCAGTACTTC.

The chain recombines TRBV10-3 with TRBJ2-7; tentative D call: TRBD1 (5 bases). Trimming stripped 6 bases from V and 0 bases from J, with 15 bases between. The germline CDR1 and CDR2 sequences are ENHRY and SYGVKD. This CDR3 contains 15 residues. The CDR3 is CAISYAQDNSYEQYV. The DNA of the CDR3 is TGTGCCATCAGCTATGCTCAGGACAACTCCTACGAGCAGTACGTC.

This clonotype occurred a few times. The rearrangement uses TRBV10-3 and TRBJ2-2; D unresolved. V lost 2 bases to trimming and J lost 0 bases, with 13 bases between them. Per the germline V gene, CDR1 is ENHRY and CDR2 is SYGVKD. The CDR3 is 17 amino acids. Here the CDR3 reads CAISEALSGANTGELFF. CDR3 bases: TGTGCCATCAGTGAGGCTCTGTCAGGTGCGAACACCGGGGAGCTGTTTTTT.

This rearrangement joins TRBV6-6 to TRBJ1-6, with D unresolved. Germline values: CDR1 MNHNY, CDR2 SVGAGI (reference sequence). The CDR3 has 15 amino acids. V lost 4 bases to trimming and J lost 8 bases, with 15 bases between them. The CDR3 reads CASSSLDGSDSPLHF. CDR3 nucleotide sequence: TGTGCCAGCAGTTCCCTGGACGGATCCGATTCACCCCTCCACTTT.

There are a few counts of this clonotype. This rearrangement joins TRBV6-6 to TRBJ2-7; the match to TRBD1 covers 7 bases. The CDR3 spans 13 residues. Germline V gene data show CDR1 as MNHNY and CDR2 as SVGAGI (reference sequence). The V segment lost 7 bases and the J segment 0 bases; nucleotides outside the gene matches: 3. The CDR3 DNA follows: TGTGCCAGCATGACAGGGAGCTCCTACGAGCAGTACTTC. Amino acids: CASMTGSSYEQYF.

This clonotype was counted many times. The chain has TRBV7-9 and TRBJ1-1; D is possibly TRBD1 (6 bases). The CDR3 covers 15 residues. V lost 6 bases to trimming and J lost 0 bases, with 14 bases between them. CDR1 is SEHNR and CDR2 is FQNEAQ in the germline V gene (reference sequence). In nucleotides, the CDR3 is TGTGCCAGCAGGGATGGACAGAGACTGAACACTGAAGCTTTCTTT. Protein sequence: CASRDGQRLNTEAFF.

The V and J genes are TRBV6-6 and TRBJ2-7; D unclear. This CDR3 comprises 14 residues. The germline CDR1 and CDR2 sequences are MNHNY and SVGAGI (reference sequence). V was shortened by 5 bases and J by 2 bases, with 13 bases between the two germline ends. The CDR3 DNA is TGTGCCAGCAGTGATCCGGACGGAACCTACGAGCAGTACGTC. Translated, it gives CASSDPDGTYEQYV.

The rearrangement links TRBV20-1 to TRBJ1-5; 7 bases are a match to TRBD1. The trim removed 1 base at V and 0 bases at J, leaving 15 bases unmatched. This CDR3 has 19 residues. The germline V gene has CDR1 DFQATT and CDR2 SNEGSKA (reference sequence). The DNA of the CDR3 is TGCAGTGCTAGAGTTACTCCGGGACAGAGGTGGTTTAGCAATCAGCCCCAGCATTTT. As protein: CSARVTPGQRWFSNQPQHF.

This chain links TRBV5-6 with TRBJ1-2, with a tentative D call TRBD1 (5 bases). Trimming took off 4 bases at V and 7 bases at J, with 11 bases between the two ends. The CDR3 is 12 amino acids. Germline V gene lookup returns CDR1 SGHDT and CDR2 YYEEEE. CDR3 coding DNA: TGTGCCAGCAGCGGGCGGACATTTGGCTACACCTTC. Protein sequence: CASSGRTFGYTF.

This clonotype was seen ten or more times. V and J are TRBV27 and TRBJ1-5; D call uncertain. CDR1 MNHEY and CDR2 SMNVEV come from the germline V gene (reference sequence). Trimming cost V 6 bases and J 2 bases, with 11 bases left between them. The CDR3 sequence is 14 residues long. CDR3 amino acids: CASSLSRGNQPQHF. CDR3 in DNA: TGTGCCAGCAGCTTGTCTAGGGGCAATCAGCCCCAGCATTTT.

The J gene is TRBJ1-1, the V gene TRBV10-1; D is unclear. This CDR3 comprises 12 residues. Germline CDR1 reads WNHNN; CDR2 reads SYGVQD (reference sequence). The V end lost 3 bases, the J end lost 8 bases, and 10 bases lay between the germline ends. The CDR3 nucleotides are TGCGCCAGCAGTGAAGGAAACCTGGAAGCTTTCTTT. Translated: CASSEGNLEAFF.

This clonotype appeared a few times. The CDR3 loop reads CASRGASGTEAFF. The CDR3 DNA sequence: TGCGCCAGCAGGGGGGCCTCGGGGACTGAAGCTTTCTTT. The chain carries TRBV5-1 and TRBJ1-1; D is perhaps TRBD1 (6 bases). The CDR3 loop spans 13 amino acids. Germline V gives CDR1 SGHRS, CDR2 YFSETQ. Trimming pared 5 bases from V and 5 bases from J, leaving 13 bases between.

The chain is built from TRBV5-5 and TRBJ2-7; D is unresolved. V gave up 3 bases and J gave up 11 bases, with 18 bases separating them. The CDR3 covers 13 residues. Germline CDR1 SGHKS, CDR2 YYEKEE (reference sequence). CDR3 DNA sequence: TGTGCCAGCAGCTCACCTGTCGCAGATCGGGAGTACTTC. This translates into CASSSPVADREYF.

Points on this clonotype: Relative to the germline gene, one junction end is altered; a read error may explain this. The genes are TRBV6-5 and TRBJ1-1; D uncertain. This CDR3 has 13 residues. CDR1 and CDR2 from the germline V gene are MNHEY and SVGAGI. CDR3 sequence: CVSSYSGMAEAFF. The CDR3 region has the DNA TGTGTCAGCAGTTACAGCGGGATGGCTGAAGCTTTCTTT.